Listed below are T cell receptor beta chains from one sample, sequenced in a study of identifying expanded T cells in peripheral blood. Some clones are missing from TCRdb's copy, which holds only in-frame ones; the method was immunoSEQ multiplex PCR. This sample has roughly 92,000 clones, with 70% to 90% found just once. Specimen: blood. Receptors were obtained from a person aged 18 to 70 in good health. The CDR3 runs from the conserved cysteine through the conserved F or W. Fields, in order: D gene, clone size, J gene, V gene, CDR3 protein, CDR3 DNA. A D gene is named only where the DNA matches it firmly. Expanded clones get a size class; other rows say once, few or many, or leave the size out.

D gene: -
clone size: -
J gene: TRBJ2-2
V gene: TRBV15
CDR3 protein: CATSRRRETGELFF
CDR3 DNA: TGTGCCACCAGCAGAAGAAGGGAGACCGGGGAGCTGTTTTTT

D gene: TRBD1
clone size: -
J gene: TRBJ1-3
V gene: TRBV30
CDR3 protein: CAWTRGPGNTIYF
CDR3 DNA: TGTGCCTGGACGAGGGGGCCTGGAAACACCATATATTTT

D gene: TRBD2
clone size: -
J gene: TRBJ2-2
V gene: TRBV19
CDR3 protein: CASSMQASGGPNTGELFF
CDR3 DNA: TGTGCCAGTAGTATGCAGGCCAGCGGGGGGCCGAACACCGGGGAGCTGTTTTTT

D gene: -
clone size: -
J gene: TRBJ2-3
V gene: TRBV7-9
CDR3 protein: CASSLTDTQYF
CDR3 DNA: TGTGCCAGCAGTCTCACAGATACGCAGTATTTT

D gene: -
clone size: once
J gene: TRBJ2-7
V gene: TRBV28
CDR3 protein: CASRAPNSYEQYF
CDR3 DNA: TGTGCCAGCAGAGCTCCTAACTCCTACGAGCAGTACTTC

D gene: -
clone size: -
J gene: TRBJ2-3
V gene: TRBV7-2
CDR3 protein: CASSLVGASTDTQYF
CDR3 DNA: TGTGCCAGCAGCTTAGTGGGGGCGTCGACAGATACGCAGTATTTT

D gene: -
clone size: -
J gene: TRBJ2-6
V gene: TRBV7-2
CDR3 protein: CASSSPSGLLLWANVLTF
CDR3 DNA: TGTGCCAGCAGCTCACCTTCGGGGCTCCTGCTCTGGGCCAACGTCCTGACTTTC

D gene: TRBD2
clone size: -
J gene: TRBJ2-3
V gene: TRBV6-5
CDR3 protein: CASSYGGGLAADTQYF
CDR3 DNA: TGTGCCAGCAGTTACGGGGGGGGTCTAGCCGCAGATACGCAGTATTTT

D gene: -
clone size: -
J gene: TRBJ2-4
V gene: TRBV28
CDR3 protein: CASSSVLGAIGNIQYF
CDR3 DNA: TGTGCCAGCAGTTCCGTCTTGGGGGCCATTGGGAACATTCAGTACTTC

D gene: -
clone size: few
J gene: TRBJ1-2
V gene: TRBV20-1
CDR3 protein: CSAPGGYTF
CDR3 DNA: TGCAGTGCCCCCGGGGGCTACACCTTC

D gene: -
clone size: once
J gene: TRBJ1-1
V gene: TRBV28
CDR3 protein: CATSPGGHAEAFF
CDR3 DNA: TGTGCCACCTCGCCGGGGGGGCACGCTGAAGCTTTCTTT

D gene: TRBD1
clone size: -
J gene: TRBJ1-2
V gene: TRBV7-2
CDR3 protein: CASSLDRGRDYGYTF
CDR3 DNA: TGTGCCAGCAGCTTAGACAGGGGGCGCGACTATGGCTACACCTTC

D gene: -
clone size: -
J gene: TRBJ1-1
V gene: TRBV12-5
CDR3 protein: CASGLEGAEAFF
CDR3 DNA: TGTGCTAGTGGTTTAGAGGGAGCTGAAGCTTTCTTT

D gene: TRBD2
clone size: once
J gene: TRBJ2-7
V gene: TRBV19
CDR3 protein: CASSMGTSGNYEQYF
CDR3 DNA: TGTGCCAGTAGTATGGGGACTAGCGGGAACTACGAGCAGTACTTC

D gene: -
clone size: -
J gene: TRBJ1-6
V gene: TRBV10-3
CDR3 protein: CATLGHDNSPLHF
CDR3 DNA: TGTGCCACCTTGGGACACGATAATTCACCCCTCCACTTT

D gene: -
clone size: -
J gene: TRBJ1-2
V gene: TRBV18
CDR3 protein: CASSPQGYGYTF
CDR3 DNA: TGTGCCAGCTCACCACAGGGTTACGGCTACACCTTC

D gene: TRBD1
clone size: once
J gene: TRBJ2-1
V gene: TRBV5-6
CDR3 protein: CASSPSPGQGMVNEQFF
CDR3 DNA: TGTGCCAGCAGCCCATCACCGGGACAGGGGATGGTCAATGAGCAGTTCTTC

D gene: -
clone size: -
J gene: TRBJ1-6
V gene: TRBV28
CDR3 protein: CASSPPTVDSSYNSPLHF
CDR3 DNA: TGTGCCAGCAGCCCCCCGACAGTAGATAGCTCCTATAATTCACCCCTCCACTTT

D gene: -
clone size: -
J gene: TRBJ1-2
V gene: TRBV18
CDR3 protein: CASSPTTGGGTYGYTF
CDR3 DNA: TGTGCCAGCTCACCAACGACAGGCGGTGGCACCTATGGCTACACCTTC

D gene: -
clone size: -
J gene: TRBJ2-1
V gene: TRBV19
CDR3 protein: CASSIAGTSGNEQFF
CDR3 DNA: TGTGCCAGTAGTATAGCCGGCACCTCAGGGAATGAGCAGTTCTTC

D gene: -
clone size: -
J gene: TRBJ1-5
V gene: TRBV18
CDR3 protein: CASSNQENQPQHF
CDR3 DNA: TGTGCCAGCTCTAACCAAGAAAATCAGCCCCAGCATTTT

D gene: -
clone size: -
J gene: TRBJ1-6
V gene: TRBV5-5
CDR3 protein: CASSLADDGTPLHF
CDR3 DNA: TGTGCCAGCAGCTTGGCCGATGACGGCACACCCCTCCACTTT